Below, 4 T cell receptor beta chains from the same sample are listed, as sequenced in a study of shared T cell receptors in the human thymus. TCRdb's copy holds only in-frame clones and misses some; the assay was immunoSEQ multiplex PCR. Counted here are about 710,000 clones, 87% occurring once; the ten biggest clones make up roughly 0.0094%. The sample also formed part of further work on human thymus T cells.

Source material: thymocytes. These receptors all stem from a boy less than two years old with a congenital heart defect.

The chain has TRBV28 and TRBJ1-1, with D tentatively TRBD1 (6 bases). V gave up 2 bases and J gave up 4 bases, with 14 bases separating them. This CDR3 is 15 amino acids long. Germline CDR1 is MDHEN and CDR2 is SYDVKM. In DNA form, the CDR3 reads TGTGCCAGCAGTTTAAGGGGGGGCCGCTTCACTGAAGCTTTCTTT. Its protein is CASSLRGGRFTEAFF. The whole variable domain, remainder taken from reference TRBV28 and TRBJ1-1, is DVKVTQSSRYLVKRTGEKVFLECVQDMDHENMFWYRQDPGLGLRLIYFSYDVKMKEKGDIPEGYSVSREKKERFSLILESASTNQTSMYLCASSLRGGRFTEAFFGQGTRLTVV.

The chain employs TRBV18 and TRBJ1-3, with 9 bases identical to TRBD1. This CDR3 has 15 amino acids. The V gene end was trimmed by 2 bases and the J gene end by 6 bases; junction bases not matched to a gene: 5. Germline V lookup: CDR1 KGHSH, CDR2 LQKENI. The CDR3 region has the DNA TGTGCCAGCTCACCAACAGGGGGCGAGGAAAACACCATATATTTT. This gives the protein CASSPTGGEENTIYF. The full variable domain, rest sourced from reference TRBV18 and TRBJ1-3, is NAGVMQNPRHLVRRRGQEARLRCSPMKGHSHVYWYRQLPEEGLKFMVYLQKENIIDESGMPKERFSAEFPKEGPSILRIQQVVRGDSAAYFCASSPTGGEENTIYFGEGSWLTVV.

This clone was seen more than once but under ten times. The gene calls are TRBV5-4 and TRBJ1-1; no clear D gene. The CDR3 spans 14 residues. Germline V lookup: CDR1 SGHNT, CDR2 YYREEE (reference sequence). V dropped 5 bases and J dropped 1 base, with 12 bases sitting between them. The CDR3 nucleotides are TGTGCCAGCAGTTACAAGACGGGGAACACTGAAGCTTTCTTT. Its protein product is CASSYKTGNTEAFF.

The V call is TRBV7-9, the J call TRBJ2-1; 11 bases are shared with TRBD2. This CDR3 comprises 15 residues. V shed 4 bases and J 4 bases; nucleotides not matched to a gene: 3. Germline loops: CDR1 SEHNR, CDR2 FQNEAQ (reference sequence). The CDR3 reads CASSSSGRRYNEQFF. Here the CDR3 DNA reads TGTGCCAGCAGCTCTAGCGGGAGGAGGTACAATGAGCAGTTCTTC.